These 21 T cell receptor beta chains were all obtained from the same sample, sequenced in a study of blood T cell repertoires in COVID-19. Data came from immunoSEQ multiplex PCR; TCRdb stores just in-frame clones and leaves some out. Here the sample spans 310,000 or so clones, 86% being singletons. Sequencing input: peripheral blood. The receptors stem from a woman in her twenties or thirties who had recovered from COVID-19.

V and J are TRBV27 and TRBJ1-2, with a possible D match to TRBD1 (6 bases). Trimming cost V 6 bases and J 4 bases, with 12 bases left between them. Germline loops: CDR1 MNHEY, CDR2 SMNVEV (reference sequence). The length of the CDR3 is 13 residues. The chain's CDR3 is CASRDRQTYGYTF. The CDR3 nucleotides are TGTGCCAGCAGAGACAGGCAAACCTATGGCTACACCTTC.

V gene TRBV7-6 combines with J gene TRBJ2-3; a weak D match, TRBD1 (6 bases). Deletions cut 5 bases from V and 4 bases from J, with 16 bases between. CDR3 length: 15 residues. Germline values: CDR1 SGHVS, CDR2 FNYEAQ. CDR3 in amino acids: CASSPIPPGADTQYF. The CDR3 nucleotides read TGTGCCAGCAGCCCCATCCCCCCAGGGGCAGATACGCAGTATTTT.

The chain carries TRBV7-6 and TRBJ2-1, with D possibly being TRBD1 (5 bases). V lost 5 bases, J lost 8 bases, and 10 bases lay in between. The CDR3 runs 12 residues. Germline V gene lookup returns CDR1 SGHVS and CDR2 FNYEAQ. CDR3 in DNA: TGTGCCAGCAGCCCCCGCAGGGATGAGCAGTTCTTC. Its translation: CASSPRRDEQFF. The variable domain in full, with the rest retrieved from reference TRBV7-6 and TRBJ2-1, is GAGVSQSPRYKVTKRGQDVALRCDPISGHVSLYWYRQALGQGPEFLTYFNYEAQQDKSGLPNDRFSAERPEGSISTLTIQRTEQRDSAMYRCASSPRRDEQFFGPGTRLTVL.

The table lists this clone with many counts. J is TRBJ2-1 and V is TRBV4-1; 7 positions agree with TRBD2. CDR1 MGHRA and CDR2 YSYEKL come from the germline V gene. V lost 1 base to trimming and J lost 4 bases; unmatched junction nucleotides: 10. The CDR3 totals 17 residues. The CDR3 loop reads CASSQGLLASVYNEQFF. In DNA form, the CDR3 reads TGCGCCAGCAGCCAAGGCCTACTAGCGTCAGTGTACAATGAGCAGTTCTTC.

The chain is built from TRBV24-1 and TRBJ2-3, with 11 bases identical to TRBD2. CDR3 length: 20 residues. V was pared by 4 bases and J by 1 base, with 15 bases of the junction left unmatched. Germline V gene lookup returns CDR1 KGHDR and CDR2 SFDVKD. The CDR3 here is CATSDQGSGRALPGTDTQYF. The CDR3 DNA sequence: TGTGCCACCAGTGACCAGGGTAGCGGGAGGGCACTTCCTGGCACAGATACGCAGTATTTT.

In this sample, this clone turned up a few times. J is TRBJ1-1 and V is TRBV7-9, with 8 bases matching TRBD1. V shed 0 bases, J shed 5 bases, and the junction held 11 bases outside the gene matches. Per germline, CDR1 SEHNR and CDR2 FQNEAQ (reference sequence). This CDR3 is built from 17 residues. The CDR3 DNA reads as TGTGCCAGCAGCTTAGCAGATCGGACAGGGTATGGGACTGAAGCTTTCTTT. Protein product: CASSLADRTGYGTEAFF.

The rearrangement links TRBV27 to TRBJ2-5; D is ambiguous. The CDR3 covers 15 residues. Between the trimmed V and J ends, which lost 3 bases and 0 bases, there was a span of 11 bases. Per the germline V gene, CDR1 is MNHEY and CDR2 is SMNVEV (reference sequence). The CDR3 bases are TGTGCCAGCAGTTTGGATGTAGCAGACCAAGAGACCCAGTACTTC. As protein: CASSLDVADQETQYF.

The chain links TRBV6-4 to TRBJ2-6, with TRBD1 matching 8 bases. Germline-derived CDR1 and CDR2 are MRHNA and SNTAGT. CDR3 size: 16 residues. With V trimmed by 2 bases and J by 4 bases, 4 bases remained unmatched. This CDR3 is CASSDKTGAGANVLTF. In DNA, the CDR3 is TGTGCCAGCAGTGACAAGACAGGGGCCGGGGCCAACGTCCTGACTTTC.

For this clone: An end of the junction differs from the germline gene, which may be a read error. This sequence joins TRBV6-5 and TRBJ1-2, with a tentative D call TRBD1 (5 bases). This CDR3 is 14 amino acids long. CDR1 is MNHEY, CDR2 SVGAGI, per germline. The chain's CDR3 is CASSYVIVGQTLFF. DNA for the CDR3: TGTGCCAGCAGTTACGTCATCGTGGGGCAGACACTCTTCTTC.

This clone was seen only a few times. The genes are TRBV6-1 and TRBJ1-6; maybe TRBD1 (5 bases). V gave up 3 bases and J gave up 8 bases, with 8 bases separating them. CDR1 and CDR2 from the germline V gene are MNHNS and SASEGT. The CDR3 has 13 residues. The CDR3: CASSDDRDSPLHF. CDR3 coding DNA: TGTGCCAGCAGTGACGACAGAGATTCACCCCTCCACTTT.

The chain has TRBV19 and TRBJ1-6; D not resolved. The CDR3 runs 15 residues. Germline V gene lookup returns CDR1 LNHDA and CDR2 SQIVND (reference sequence). The ends were cut back, 7 bases at V and 0 bases at J, with 10 bases in the middle. For the CDR3, the DNA is TGTGCCAGTAATCACAGAAGCTCCTATAATTCACCCCTCCACTTT. Encoded protein: CASNHRSSYNSPLHF.

The gene calls are TRBV18 and TRBJ1-1; 7 nucleotides line up with TRBD1. This CDR3 region has 12 residues. V shed 5 bases, J shed 5 bases, and the junction held 2 bases outside the gene matches. Germline V gene sequence: CDR1 KGHSH, CDR2 LQKENI. This chain's CDR3 is CASSSRGTEAFF. DNA for the CDR3: TGTGCCAGCTCATCCAGGGGGACTGAAGCTTTCTTT.

Only one count was recorded for this clone. This chain links TRBV4-1 with TRBJ2-2; D may be TRBD1 (6 bases). This CDR3 comprises 18 residues. Germline CDR1 MGHRA, CDR2 YSYEKL. Trimming left V 6 bases short and J 2 bases short, with 22 bases between. The CDR3 nucleotides are TGCGCCAGCAGATATGCGGCAGGGGCTAATTCAAACACCGGGGAGCTGTTTTTT. Its translation: CASRYAAGANSNTGELFF.

The table lists this clone with a count of one. The rearrangement joins TRBV19 to TRBJ2-1, with 10 bases aligning to TRBD2. Trimming removed 1 base from V and 9 bases from J; junction bases left unmatched: 9. This CDR3 contains 16 residues. Per germline, CDR1 LNHDA and CDR2 SQIVND (reference sequence). CDR3 in amino acids: CASSIGPSGRATEQFF. CDR3 nucleotides: TGTGCCAGTAGTATAGGGCCGAGCGGGAGGGCCACTGAGCAGTTCTTC.

This chain links TRBV19 with TRBJ1-5, with 8 nucleotides matching TRBD1. With 9 bases clipped from V and 6 bases from J, the junction kept 10 bases outside the gene matches. The CDR3 sequence is 14 residues long. In germline, CDR1 is LNHDA, CDR2 SQIVND (reference sequence). In DNA, the CDR3 is TGTGCCAGCGGGGGGACAGGAGGATCTCAGCCCCAGCATTTT. The encoded protein is CASGGTGGSQPQHF.

The chain is built from TRBV28 and TRBJ2-7; perhaps TRBD1 as D (5 bases). Germline V gene data show CDR1 as MDHEN and CDR2 as SYDVKM. CDR3 size: 14 residues. V lost 6 bases and J lost 0, with 12 bases in between. The CDR3 DNA reads as TGTGCCAGCAGAGACAGTGCCTCCTCCTACGAGCAGTACTTC. Encoded protein: CASRDSASSYEQYF.

The rearrangement links TRBV4-3 to TRBJ2-7; the match to TRBD2 covers 9 bases. Germline V gene lookup returns CDR1 LGHNA and CDR2 YSLEER. The J segment lost 3 bases and the V segment lost 1 base, leaving 4 bases of the junction unmatched. The CDR3 is 15 amino acids. The CDR3 DNA is TGCGCCAGCAGCCAAGCAGGGACTAGCCTCTACGAGCAGTACTTC. Protein sequence: CASSQAGTSLYEQYF.

This chain joins TRBV30 and TRBJ1-2; 8 nucleotides agree with TRBD1. The V and J ends lost 0 bases and 7 bases, in that order; junction bases with no gene match: 10. CDR1 is GTSNPN and CDR2 is SVGIG in the germline V gene (reference sequence). This CDR3 is 15 amino acids long. The CDR3 DNA sequence: TGTGCCTGGAGTGTACCTCCGGGACAGGTCATTGGCTACACCTTC. Its translation is CAWSVPPGQVIGYTF. Filled out from reference TRBV30 and TRBJ1-2, the complete variable domain reads SQTIHQWPATLVQPVGSPLSLECTVEGTSNPNLYWYRQAAGRGLQLLFYSVGIGQISSEVPQNLSASRPQDRQFILSSKKLLLSDSGFYLCAWSVPPGQVIGYTFGSGTRLTVV.

The table lists this clone with a count of one. V usage is TRBV11-2 and J usage is TRBJ1-6; D is undetermined. The V end lost 0 bases, the J end lost 7 bases, and 7 bases lay between the germline ends. CDR3 length: 14 residues. The germline CDR1 and CDR2 sequences are SGHAT and FQNNGV. In DNA form, the CDR3 reads TGTGCCAGCAGCTTAGACAGGTTCAATTCACCCCTCCACTTT. Its translation is CASSLDRFNSPLHF. The full variable domain, rest sourced from reference TRBV11-2 and TRBJ1-6, is EAGVAQSPRYKIIEKRQSVAFWCNPISGHATLYWYQQILGQGPKLLIQFQNNGVVDDSQLPKDRFSAERLKGVDSTLKIQPAKLEDSAVYLCASSLDRFNSPLHFGNGTRLTVT.

This chain uses TRBV15 with TRBJ2-5; the match to TRBD2 covers 8 bases. The CDR3 covers 15 residues. The ends lost 4 bases at V and 3 bases at J; junction bases unmatched: 7. The germline V gene has CDR1 LNHNV and CDR2 YYDKDF (reference sequence). CDR3 in amino acids: CATSKAGESEETQYF. The CDR3 DNA follows: TGTGCCACCAGCAAAGCGGGAGAGAGCGAAGAGACCCAGTACTTC. Combining the CDR3 with reference TRBV15 and TRBJ2-5 gives the whole variable domain DAMVIQNPRYQVTQFGKPVTLSCSQTLNHNVMYWYQQKSSQAPKLLFHYYDKDFNNEADTPDNFQSRRPNTSFCFLDIRSPGLGDTAMYLCATSKAGESEETQYFGPGTRLLVL.

The chain carries TRBV3-1 (or the pseudogene TRBV3-2) and TRBJ2-5; 13 bases fit TRBD2. Looked up from germline, CDR1 is LGHDT and CDR2 is YNNKEL (reference sequence). The CDR3 is 16 amino acids. The junction had 6 bases not matched to a gene; V was cut back by 4 bases and J by 4 bases. Here the CDR3 reads CASSRSRLAGGETQYF. The CDR3, as DNA: TGTGCCAGCAGCCGATCGCGACTAGCGGGGGGAGAGACCCAGTACTTC.